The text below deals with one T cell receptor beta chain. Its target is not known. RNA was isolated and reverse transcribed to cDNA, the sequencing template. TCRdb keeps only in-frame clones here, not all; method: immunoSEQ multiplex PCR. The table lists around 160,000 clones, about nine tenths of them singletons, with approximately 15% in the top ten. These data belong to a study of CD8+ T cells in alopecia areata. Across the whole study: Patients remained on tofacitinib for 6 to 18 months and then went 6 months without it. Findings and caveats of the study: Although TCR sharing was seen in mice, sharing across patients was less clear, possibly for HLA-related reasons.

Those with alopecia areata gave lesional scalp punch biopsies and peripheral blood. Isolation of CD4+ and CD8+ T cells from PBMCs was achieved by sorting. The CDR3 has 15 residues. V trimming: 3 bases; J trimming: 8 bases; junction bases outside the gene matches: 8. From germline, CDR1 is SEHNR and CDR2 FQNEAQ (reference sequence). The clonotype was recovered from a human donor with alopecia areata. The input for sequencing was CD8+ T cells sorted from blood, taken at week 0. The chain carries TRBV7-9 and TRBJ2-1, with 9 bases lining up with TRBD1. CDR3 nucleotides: TGTGCCAGCAGCTTGGGACAGGGCGCTGGGGATGAGCAGTTCTTC. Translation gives CASSLGQGAGDEQFF.